The clone carrying this T cell receptor beta chain came up a few times. The antigen is not known. With constant-segment primers, 5'RACE yielded cDNA libraries of TCR alpha and TCR beta that carried sample barcodes and UMIs. TCRdb re-called the 5' RACE reads with MiXCR, one entry per CDR3 protein. The sample has roughly 610,000 distinct CDR3 sequences; roughly 17% are singletons. These data come from a study of T-cell memory formation after mild COVID-19. Regarding the study as a whole: Day 15 to 85 contractors were CD4/CD8 balanced; later expanders leaned CD4+. Memory from before infection featured some responding clones, which suggests cross-reactive memory joined.

This CDR3 contains 12 residues. V lost 2 bases and J 7 bases, leaving 8 bases between the germline ends. Germline lookup yields CDR1 KGHSH and CDR2 LQKENI. Sequenced material: PBMCs or a T cell subset sorted from them (not recorded which). This receptor was identified in an adult woman who had mild COVID-19 (a few samples of this study predate the infection). Cell type and time point are not known. The genes are TRBV18 and TRBJ1-1; unclear D gene. The CDR3 region is CASSPISDEAFF. CDR3 nucleotides: TGTGCCAGCTCACCAATAAGCGATGAAGCTTTCTTT.